The 30 T cell receptor beta chains listed next were all sequenced from one sample in a study of cytomegalovirus exposure and HLA in healthy donors. Amplification used 60 Vbeta primers and 13 Jbeta primers. Repertoires were generated with immunoSEQ multiplex PCR, while TCRdb's copy carries only in-frame clones and drops some. Of 130,000 or so clones listed, around 80% were seen once; the top ten hold around 5%. The specimen sequenced was PBMCs. These receptors originate from a man aged 30 to 39 in good health and CMV-seronegative.

The gene calls are TRBV30 and TRBJ1-2; unclear D gene. V lost 1 base and J lost 8, with 8 bases in between. The CDR3 totals 11 residues. Germline-derived CDR1 and CDR2 are GTSNPN and SVGIG (reference sequence). CDR3 sequence (DNA): TGTGCCTGGAGTGAACTGAACGGCTACACCTTC. Its translation: CAWSELNGYTF.

The sample holds a few counts of this clone. The J gene is TRBJ1-5, the V gene TRBV28, with D tentatively TRBD1 (5 bases). The V gene lost 7 bases and the J gene lost 5 bases, with 15 bases spanning the gap. Germline V gene lookup returns CDR1 MDHEN and CDR2 SYDVKM. The CDR3 is 14 amino acids. The CDR3 region is CASTRWGGDQPQHF. The CDR3 DNA is TGTGCCAGCACCCGGTGGGGGGGGGATCAGCCCCAGCATTTT.

This sequence joins TRBV5-1 and TRBJ1-3; possibly TRBD1 for D (5 bases). The germline V gene has CDR1 SGHRS and CDR2 YFSETQ. V was cut by 2 bases and J by 1 base, with 10 bases left in between. This CDR3 region has 15 residues. The CDR3 DNA follows: TGCGCCAGCAGCTTTGGAGGGACGTCTGGAAACACCATATATTTT. Amino acids: CASSFGGTSGNTIYF.

The rearrangement joins TRBV5-8 to TRBJ2-4; 7 bases map to TRBD1. This CDR3 is 13 amino acids long. Germline CDR1 and CDR2: SGHTS and YDEGEE. With 4 bases clipped from V and 6 bases from J, the junction kept 4 bases outside the gene matches. As DNA, the CDR3 is TGTGCCAGCAGCACGGACAGGCGAAACATTCAGTACTTC. Its translation: CASSTDRRNIQYF.

The chain links TRBV11-2 to TRBJ2-1, with a weak D call TRBD2 (5 bases). CDR1 and CDR2 from the germline V gene are SGHAT and FQNNGV. V lost 1 base to trimming and J lost 7 bases, with 17 bases between them. This CDR3 contains 16 residues. CDR3 DNA: TGTGCCAGCAGCTTAGTGCTCAGCGGATATCTAAATGAGCAGTTCTTC. It codes for CASSLVLSGYLNEQFF.

The gene calls are TRBV7-2 and TRBJ2-2; TRBD1 matches 7 bases. This CDR3 is 14 amino acids long. Germline loops: CDR1 SGHTA, CDR2 FQGNSA. The V and J ends lost 8 bases and 2 bases, in that order; junction bases with no gene match: 5. This CDR3 reads CASRPGGNTGELFF. The CDR3 nucleotides are TGTGCCAGCCGTCCAGGGGGTAACACCGGGGAGCTGTTTTTT.

This chain joins TRBV5-6 and TRBJ2-5; TRBD2 might be the D (6 bases). CDR1 SGHDT and CDR2 YYEEEE come from the germline V gene. The CDR3 covers 13 residues. The ends were cut back, 4 bases at V and 2 bases at J, with 9 bases in the middle. This chain's CDR3 is CASSLGLQETQYF. For the CDR3, the DNA is TGTGCCAGCAGCCTGGGACTGCAAGAGACCCAGTACTTC.

The chain links TRBV28 to TRBJ2-3; the D gene is possibly TRBD2 (5 bases). CDR3 length equals 14 residues. Germline V gene sequence: CDR1 MDHEN, CDR2 SYDVKM. Trimming shortened V by 2 bases and J by 2 bases, and 8 bases separated the two germline ends. DNA for the CDR3: TGTGCCAGCAGTTTAAGAGGGATCACAGATACGCAGTATTTT. Encoded protein: CASSLRGITDTQYF.

This clone was seen a few times. The chain links TRBV2 to TRBJ1-1; D not certain. CDR3 size: 13 residues. V was clipped by 9 bases and J by 0 bases, with 11 bases between them. Germline CDR1 is SNHLY and CDR2 is FYNNEI. The CDR3 here is CARSRYMNTEAFF. The CDR3 DNA reads TGTGCCAGGAGCAGGTACATGAACACTGAAGCTTTCTTT. The full variable domain, completed using reference TRBV2 and TRBJ1-1, is EPEVTQTPSHQVTQMGQEVILRCVPISNHLYFYWYRQILGQKVEFLVSFYNNEISEKSEIFDDQFSVERPDGSNFTLKIRSTKLEDSAMYFCARSRYMNTEAFFGQGTRLTVV.

The gene calls are TRBV6-5 and TRBJ2-7; possibly TRBD2 for D (6 bases). Trimming shortened V by 7 bases and J by 2 bases, and 15 bases separated the two germline ends. There are 14 residues in the CDR3. Germline V gene sequence: CDR1 MNHEY, CDR2 SVGAGI. The CDR3 DNA is TGTGCCAGCAAGCAGGAGGGACTGGCCTACGAGCAGTACTTC. It yields the protein CASKQEGLAYEQYF.

The rearrangement joins TRBV5-4 to TRBJ2-4; 8 nucleotides line up with TRBD1. J gave up 5 bases and V 4 bases, and 8 bases lay outside the gene matches. Germline V lookup: CDR1 SGHNT, CDR2 YYREEE (reference sequence). CDR3 length equals 15 residues. CDR3 in amino acids: CASSLGQGGENIQYF. The CDR3 region has the DNA TGTGCCAGCAGCCTAGGACAGGGCGGGGAAAACATTCAGTACTTC.

The V gene is TRBV7-9, the J gene TRBJ2-7, with 8 bases identical to TRBD1. V dropped 1 base and J dropped 1; count of bases not matched to a gene: 3. There are 15 residues in the CDR3. CDR1 and CDR2 (germline): SEHNR, FQNEAQ (reference sequence). The chain's CDR3 is CASSLGGTGSYEQYF. The CDR3 DNA follows: TGTGCCAGCAGCTTAGGCGGGACAGGATCCTACGAGCAGTACTTC.

The V call is TRBV28, the J call TRBJ1-5; 7 bases map to TRBD1. Germline CDR1 MDHEN, CDR2 SYDVKM. V lost 3 bases, J lost 5 bases, and 16 bases stayed unmatched. The CDR3 totals 18 residues. The CDR3 reads CASSFPSLVQGVDQPQHF. CDR3 sequence (DNA): TGTGCCAGCAGTTTTCCGAGCTTGGTGCAGGGGGTTGATCAGCCCCAGCATTTT. The whole variable domain, filled in from reference TRBV28 and TRBJ1-5, reads DVKVTQSSRYLVKRTGEKVFLECVQDMDHENMFWYRQDPGLGLRLIYFSYDVKMKEKGDIPEGYSVSREKKERFSLILESASTNQTSMYLCASSFPSLVQGVDQPQHFGDGTRLSIL.

This chain connects TRBV28 to TRBJ2-3; 7 bases are shared with TRBD2. CDR3 length: 15 residues. J gave up 0 bases and V 6 bases, and 6 bases lay outside the gene matches. CDR1 is MDHEN, CDR2 SYDVKM, per germline. CDR3 region: CASSPMRGSTDTQYF. The CDR3 region has the DNA TGTGCCAGCAGCCCCATGCGGGGGAGCACAGATACGCAGTATTTT.

This clone was recorded only once. CDR3 in amino acids: CSVNFQGRSYEQYF. The CDR3 region has the DNA TGCAGCGTTAATTTCCAGGGGCGCTCCTACGAGCAGTACTTC. This rearrangement joins TRBV29-1 to TRBJ2-7, with D possibly matching TRBD1 (6 bases). This CDR3 contains 14 residues. Trimming removed 5 bases from V and 0 bases from J, with 14 bases in between. CDR1 and CDR2 from the germline V gene are SQVTM and ANQGSEA.

The chain employs TRBV7-3 and TRBJ1-1; 7 nucleotides align to TRBD1. This CDR3 contains 13 residues. CDR1 is SGHTA and CDR2 is FQGTGA in the germline V gene. V shed 4 bases, J shed 3 bases, and the junction held 2 bases outside the gene matches. CDR3 region: CASSSQGYTEAFF. CDR3 nucleotide sequence: TGTGCCAGCAGCTCACAGGGGTACACTGAAGCTTTCTTT.

This clone was observed a single time. This chain links TRBV5-1 with TRBJ2-3, with D possibly being TRBD2 (5 bases). Per the germline V gene, CDR1 is SGHRS and CDR2 is YFSETQ. CDR3 length: 16 amino acids. Deletions cut 4 bases from V and 0 bases from J, with 15 bases between. The CDR3 region has the DNA TGCGCCAGCAGCCTCGGACTCTACTTTAGCACAGATACGCAGTATTTT. Translating gives CASSLGLYFSTDTQYF.

The genes are TRBV27 and TRBJ1-1, with 9 positions matching TRBD1. The CDR3 runs 13 residues. In germline, CDR1 is MNHEY, CDR2 SMNVEV (reference sequence). J gave up 9 bases and V 8 bases, and 10 bases lay outside the gene matches. CDR3 in amino acids: CASATTGGGKAFF. DNA for the CDR3: TGTGCCAGCGCGACGACAGGGGGAGGTAAAGCTTTCTTT.

CDR3 sequence: CASSLDQRDGYTF. The CDR3 nucleotides are TGTGCCAGCAGCTTGGACCAACGAGATGGCTACACCTTC. This chain links TRBV5-4 with TRBJ1-2; D gene ambiguous. Germline V lookup: CDR1 SGHNT, CDR2 YYREEE (reference sequence). V lost 0 bases to trimming and J lost 6 bases, with 9 bases between them. This CDR3 region has 13 residues.

This clone has just one count. This sequence joins TRBV5-1 and TRBJ2-2; possible D gene TRBD2, 6 bases. The length of the CDR3 is 14 residues. Trimming took off 0 bases at V and 6 bases at J, with 9 bases between the two ends. CDR1 and CDR2 from the germline V gene are SGHRS and YFSETQ. The DNA of the CDR3 is TGCGCCAGCAGCTTGGGCGGGAAACCCGGGGAGCTGTTTTTT. Amino acid sequence: CASSLGGKPGELFF.

CDR3 coding DNA: TGTGCCAGCAGCTTGGGGACAGCCGGGAAGGGCTATGGCTACACCTTC. Encoded protein: CASSLGTAGKGYGYTF. This chain connects TRBV5-4 to TRBJ1-2, with TRBD1 as a possible D gene (6 bases). V lost 0 bases, J lost 4 bases, and 16 bases lay in between. The CDR3 totals 16 residues. Germline V lookup: CDR1 SGHNT, CDR2 YYREEE (reference sequence).

The chain is built from TRBV4-1 and TRBJ1-4; 10 bases are shared with TRBD1. From germline, CDR1 is MGHRA and CDR2 YSYEKL. V lost 2 bases to trimming and J lost 3 bases; unmatched junction nucleotides: 3. The CDR3 consists of 16 residues. The CDR3 coding sequence is TGCGCCAGCAGCCAAAGACAGGGGGCACCTAATGAAAAACTGTTTTTT. Protein sequence: CASSQRQGAPNEKLFF.

The chain employs TRBV5-1 and TRBJ2-1, with D perhaps matching TRBD1 (5 bases). Per germline, CDR1 SGHRS and CDR2 YFSETQ. Trimming took 0 bases from V and 4 from J, leaving 11 bases between them. This CDR3 is built from 15 residues. The CDR3 DNA follows: TGCGCCAGCAGCTTGGGTATGACAGTATACAATGAGCAGTTCTTC. Translating it yields CASSLGMTVYNEQFF.

The rearrangement links TRBV19 to TRBJ1-1; TRBD1 matches at 9 bases. V shed 4 bases and J 4 bases; nucleotides not matched to a gene: 7. This CDR3 has 15 amino acids. Germline-derived CDR1 and CDR2 are LNHDA and SQIVND (reference sequence). CDR3 bases: TGTGCCAGTAGTAGAAAGACAGGGGGTGTCACTGAAGCTTTCTTT. This gives the protein CASSRKTGGVTEAFF.

The table lists this clone with a count of one. The rearrangement links TRBV5-6 to TRBJ1-6, with 8 nucleotides matching TRBD1. The trim removed 0 bases at V and 0 bases at J, leaving 8 bases unmatched. This CDR3 region has 19 residues. CDR1 is SGHDT and CDR2 is YYEEEE in the germline V gene. CDR3 in amino acids: CASSLVQGARSSYNSPLHF. The CDR3 nucleotides are TGTGCCAGCAGCTTGGTCCAGGGGGCGCGAAGCTCCTATAATTCACCCCTCCACTTT.

The CDR3 region has the DNA TGCGCCAGCAGCTTGGCGGGACAGGGGGCTGGCTACACCTTC. Translation gives CASSLAGQGAGYTF. The chain combines TRBV5-1 with TRBJ1-2, with 12 bases that match TRBD1. Germline CDR1 is SGHRS and CDR2 is YFSETQ. This CDR3 is 14 amino acids long. V dropped 0 bases and J dropped 7; count of bases not matched to a gene: 1.

The V and J genes are TRBV5-1 and TRBJ2-1, with 8 positions matching TRBD1. The CDR3 contains 15 residues. The germline CDR1 and CDR2 sequences are SGHRS and YFSETQ. V lost 4 bases and J lost 1; bases outside the gene matches: 4. CDR3 DNA sequence: TGCGCCAGCAGCCAGCAGGGGGCTTCCTACAATGAGCAGTTCTTC. It codes for CASSQQGASYNEQFF.

For the CDR3, the DNA is TGTGCCAGCTCTCCCGGGACTAGCGGTTACAATGAGCAGTTCTTC. Protein product: CASSPGTSGYNEQFF. The rearrangement joins TRBV18 to TRBJ2-1, with 11 bases matching TRBD2. CDR3 length equals 15 residues. Germline loops: CDR1 KGHSH, CDR2 LQKENI. The V segment lost 6 bases and the J segment 4 bases; nucleotides outside the gene matches: 5.

The rearrangement links TRBV18 to TRBJ2-2, with 7 bases lining up with TRBD2. CDR3 size: 16 residues. V shed 1 base and J 3 bases; nucleotides not matched to a gene: 5. From germline, CDR1 is KGHSH and CDR2 LQKENI. CDR3 DNA sequence: TGTGCCAGCTCACCACGGGCGGGAGTATACACCGGGGAGCTGTTTTTT. It is translated as CASSPRAGVYTGELFF.

The CDR3 reads CASSERESSYNEQFF. The CDR3 region has the DNA TGCGCCAGCAGCGAGCGGGAGAGCTCCTACAATGAGCAGTTCTTC. This chain uses TRBV5-1 with TRBJ2-1, with 8 positions matching TRBD2. Germline V gives CDR1 SGHRS, CDR2 YFSETQ. This CDR3 has 15 amino acids. V trimming: 4 bases; J trimming: 0 bases; junction bases outside the gene matches: 3.